This T cell receptor (beta chain) was documented in a study of T cell changes during pregnancy in multiple sclerosis. Clones were read by immunoSEQ multiplex PCR, and TCRdb kept only the in-frame ones, dropping some. The top ten clones hold 1.2% of a sample with 35,000 to 50,000 clones, around 90% of them seen once. This CDR3 has 16 amino acids. V lost 8 bases and J 1 base, leaving 15 bases between the germline ends. Germline V gene data show CDR1 as MNHEY and CDR2 as SMNVEV (reference sequence). The specimen was CD4+ T cells from peripheral blood mononuclear cells, collected in the second trimester of pregnancy. The clonotype comes from a female donor with multiple sclerosis, enrolled in a pregnancy study. V gene TRBV27 combines with J gene TRBJ2-6; TRBD2 is a possible D gene (6 bases). The CDR3 DNA follows: TGTGCCAGCGGAGCCGGACTAAAATCTGGGGCCAACGTCCTGACTTTC. As protein: CASGAGLKSGANVLTF.